These T cell receptor beta chains were read from a single sample in a study of shared clonotypes between healthy human individuals. Using immunoSEQ multiplex PCR, the repertoire was profiled, and TCRdb retains in-frame clones only, with some absent. The sample lists over 400,000 clones; approximately 81% were seen once. Sequencing input: PBMCs. Receptors originate from a woman aged 40-49 years in good health. Some clones in this sample may be carry-over from other donors' samples. CDR3s include the opening cysteine and the closing phenylalanine or tryptophan. The D gene is left open where the match is weak. Only some rows state a clone size, as once, few, many or a class for expanded clones.

J gene: TRBJ1-3; V gene: TRBV28; D gene: -; clone size: -; CDR3 protein: CASSPPLLQSSGNTIYF; CDR3 DNA: TGTGCCAGCAGTCCACCCCTTCTTCAGAGCTCTGGAAACACCATATATTTT
J gene: TRBJ2-7; V gene: TRBV28; D gene: -; clone size: few; CDR3 protein: CASSLRSALPYEQYF; CDR3 DNA: TGTGCCAGCAGTTTGCGTTCCGCTCTACCCTACGAGCAGTACTTC
J gene: TRBJ1-2; V gene: TRBV10-1; D gene: -; clone size: -; CDR3 protein: CASSPDRAYGYTF; CDR3 DNA: TGCGCCAGCAGCCCCGACCGGGCCTATGGCTACACCTTC
J gene: TRBJ2-2; V gene: TRBV7-2; D gene: -; clone size: few; CDR3 protein: CASSLEGLTGELFF; CDR3 DNA: TGTGCCAGCAGCTTAGAAGGGCTCACCGGGGAGCTGTTTTTT
J gene: TRBJ1-1; V gene: TRBV11-2; D gene: -; clone size: -; CDR3 protein: CASSLDVTGGGMNTEAFF; CDR3 DNA: TGTGCCAGCAGCTTAGATGTAACGGGGGGCGGAATGAACACTGAAGCTTTCTTT
J gene: TRBJ1-2; V gene: TRBV28; D gene: -; clone size: once; CDR3 protein: CASSATGRNYGYTF; CDR3 DNA: TGTGCCAGCAGTGCCACCGGGAGGAACTATGGCTACACCTTC
J gene: TRBJ2-1; V gene: TRBV20-1; D gene: -; clone size: -; CDR3 protein: CSAHRGNEQFF; CDR3 DNA: TGCAGTGCCCATAGGGGCAATGAGCAGTTCTTC
J gene: TRBJ1-4; V gene: TRBV2; D gene: -; clone size: many; CDR3 protein: CATRDRGEKLFF; CDR3 DNA: TGTGCCACCCGGGACCGCGGTGAAAAACTGTTTTTT
J gene: TRBJ2-6; V gene: TRBV19; D gene: -; clone size: -; CDR3 protein: CASSSRIVPGANVLTF; CDR3 DNA: TGTGCCAGTAGTAGTCGGATTGTCCCTGGGGCCAACGTCCTGACTTTC
J gene: TRBJ2-7; V gene: TRBV7-2; D gene: TRBD2; clone size: -; CDR3 protein: CASSPKSGSYEQYF; CDR3 DNA: TGTGCCAGCAGCCCCAAAAGCGGGAGTTACGAGCAGTACTTC
J gene: TRBJ2-7; V gene: TRBV9; D gene: TRBD1; clone size: once; CDR3 protein: CASSRSGGLYEQYF; CDR3 DNA: TGTGCCAGCAGCCGTTCAGGGGGCCTTTACGAGCAGTACTTC
J gene: TRBJ2-1; V gene: TRBV9; D gene: -; clone size: -; CDR3 protein: CASSVGMGGASYNEQFF; CDR3 DNA: TGTGCCAGCAGCGTAGGGATGGGGGGCGCCTCCTACAATGAGCAGTTCTTC
J gene: TRBJ2-3; V gene: TRBV5-3; D gene: TRBD2; clone size: -; CDR3 protein: CARSLGREREGSDTQYF; CDR3 DNA: TGTGCCAGAAGCTTGGGACGTGAGCGGGAGGGCTCAGATACGCAGTATTTT
J gene: TRBJ1-5; V gene: TRBV7-9; D gene: -; clone size: -; CDR3 protein: CASSLYGGQPQHF; CDR3 DNA: TGTGCCAGCAGCTTATACGGGGGTCAGCCCCAGCATTTT
J gene: TRBJ2-7; V gene: TRBV29-1; D gene: -; clone size: -; CDR3 protein: CSVRRGGETYEQYF; CDR3 DNA: TGCAGCGTTAGAAGGGGAGGAGAAACCTACGAGCAGTACTTC
J gene: TRBJ2-1; V gene: TRBV28; D gene: -; clone size: once; CDR3 protein: CASSGRVFEQFF; CDR3 DNA: TGTGCCAGCAGTGGGCGGGTTTTTGAGCAGTTCTTC
J gene: TRBJ1-5; V gene: TRBV28; D gene: TRBD1; clone size: many; CDR3 protein: CASRLQGQGGQPQHF; CDR3 DNA: TGTGCCAGCAGGTTACAGGGACAGGGTGGGCAGCCCCAGCATTTT
J gene: TRBJ2-1; V gene: TRBV11-3; D gene: -; clone size: once; CDR3 protein: CASSLEGGTNNEQFF; CDR3 DNA: TGTGCCAGCAGCTTAGAGGGAGGTACCAACAATGAGCAGTTCTTC
J gene: TRBJ2-3; V gene: TRBV7-2; D gene: TRBD2; clone size: -; CDR3 protein: CASSSTSGRADTQYF; CDR3 DNA: TGTGCCAGCAGTTCAACCAGCGGGAGGGCAGATACGCAGTATTTT
J gene: TRBJ2-3; V gene: TRBV6-6; D gene: -; clone size: -; CDR3 protein: CASSHRDAQYF; CDR3 DNA: TGTGCCAGCAGTCACAGAGATGCGCAGTATTTT
J gene: TRBJ1-1; V gene: TRBV7-2; D gene: -; clone size: -; CDR3 protein: CASSFGLAADEAFF; CDR3 DNA: TGTGCCAGCAGCTTCGGCCTCGCGGCGGACGAAGCTTTCTTT
J gene: TRBJ2-3; V gene: TRBV2; D gene: TRBD2; clone size: -; CDR3 protein: CASSATRGLAGAGDTQYF; CDR3 DNA: TGTGCCAGCAGTGCAACGAGGGGACTAGCGGGAGCAGGAGATACGCAGTATTTT
J gene: TRBJ2-1; V gene: TRBV5-1; D gene: TRBD2; clone size: -; CDR3 protein: CASSLDGGRAQGEQFF; CDR3 DNA: TGCGCCAGCAGCTTGGACGGCGGGAGGGCCCAGGGTGAGCAGTTCTTC
J gene: TRBJ2-1; V gene: TRBV7-2; D gene: TRBD2; clone size: -; CDR3 protein: CASRRAGLAYNEQFF; CDR3 DNA: TGTGCCAGCAGGCGAGCTGGACTAGCTTACAATGAGCAGTTCTTC
J gene: TRBJ2-1; V gene: TRBV4-2; D gene: TRBD2; clone size: -; CDR3 protein: CASSRSGSPYNEQFF; CDR3 DNA: TGTGCCAGCAGCCGTAGCGGGAGCCCCTACAATGAGCAGTTCTTC
J gene: TRBJ1-1; V gene: TRBV11-2; D gene: -; clone size: once; CDR3 protein: CASSLYGTEVFF; CDR3 DNA: TGTGCCAGCAGCTTATATGGCACTGAAGTTTTCTTT
J gene: TRBJ2-1; V gene: TRBV6-5; D gene: -; clone size: -; CDR3 protein: CASRERGTEYNEQFF; CDR3 DNA: TGTGCCAGCAGGGAACGGGGGACAGAATACAATGAGCAGTTCTTC
J gene: TRBJ1-2; V gene: TRBV5-1; D gene: -; clone size: -; CDR3 protein: CASSLGQLNYGYTF; CDR3 DNA: TGCGCCAGCAGCTTGGGACAGCTTAACTATGGCTACACCTTC
J gene: TRBJ1-5; V gene: TRBV6-1; D gene: TRBD1; clone size: many; CDR3 protein: CATFRTGFSNQPQHF; CDR3 DNA: TGTGCCACCTTCAGGACAGGGTTTAGCAATCAGCCCCAGCATTTT
J gene: TRBJ2-7; V gene: TRBV30; D gene: -; clone size: -; CDR3 protein: CAWSSDYEQYF; CDR3 DNA: TGTGCCTGGAGTTCGGACTACGAGCAGTACTTC
J gene: TRBJ2-2; V gene: TRBV19; D gene: TRBD1; clone size: -; CDR3 protein: CASSIDHRGTGELFF; CDR3 DNA: TGTGCCAGTAGTATAGATCACAGGGGCACCGGGGAGCTGTTTTTT
J gene: TRBJ1-1; V gene: TRBV18; D gene: TRBD1; clone size: -; CDR3 protein: CASSPGTGRGGTEAFF; CDR3 DNA: TGTGCCAGCTCACCGGGGACAGGAAGGGGGGGCACTGAAGCTTTCTTT
J gene: TRBJ2-3; V gene: TRBV28; D gene: TRBD2; clone size: -; CDR3 protein: CASSRLAGHDMDTQYF; CDR3 DNA: TGTGCCAGCAGTAGACTAGCGGGACATGACATGGATACGCAGTATTTT
J gene: TRBJ2-5; V gene: TRBV2; D gene: -; clone size: -; CDR3 protein: CASRAGTTQETQYF; CDR3 DNA: TGTGCCAGCAGGGCCGGGACGACCCAAGAGACCCAGTACTTC
J gene: TRBJ1-5; V gene: TRBV30; D gene: -; clone size: -; CDR3 protein: CAWSANSGGYNQPQHF; CDR3 DNA: TGTGCCTGGAGTGCAAACTCGGGGGGTTACAATCAGCCCCAGCATTTT
J gene: TRBJ2-4; V gene: TRBV6-6; D gene: -; clone size: -; CDR3 protein: CASSYSSQLAKNIQYF; CDR3 DNA: TGTGCCAGCAGTTACTCTTCCCAACTAGCCAAAAACATTCAGTACTTC
J gene: TRBJ1-1; V gene: TRBV18; D gene: -; clone size: -; CDR3 protein: CASSPIKNTEAFF; CDR3 DNA: TGTGCCAGCTCACCTATCAAAAACACTGAAGCTTTCTTT
J gene: TRBJ1-3; V gene: TRBV10-3; D gene: -; clone size: -; CDR3 protein: CAARARREGDTIYF; CDR3 DNA: TGTGCCGCCCGGGCCAGGAGGGAGGGGGACACCATATATTTT
J gene: TRBJ1-1; V gene: TRBV27; D gene: -; clone size: -; CDR3 protein: CASSSLTGIFTEAFF; CDR3 DNA: TGTGCCAGCAGTTCCCTGACAGGAATCTTCACTGAAGCTTTCTTT
J gene: TRBJ2-6; V gene: TRBV11-2; D gene: -; clone size: -; CDR3 protein: CASSFTRSTGANVLTF; CDR3 DNA: TGTGCCAGCAGCTTCACCCGGAGCACTGGGGCCAACGTCCTGACTTTC
J gene: TRBJ2-7; V gene: TRBV4-2; D gene: -; clone size: -; CDR3 protein: CASSQDPRSPGYEQYF; CDR3 DNA: TGTGCCAGCAGCCAAGATCCACGGAGCCCGGGGTACGAGCAGTACTTC
J gene: TRBJ2-3; V gene: TRBV10-3; D gene: TRBD2; clone size: few; CDR3 protein: CAIRREGPTDTQYF; CDR3 DNA: TGTGCCATCAGGCGGGAGGGCCCCACAGATACGCAGTATTTT
J gene: TRBJ1-4; V gene: TRBV6-6; D gene: TRBD1; clone size: -; CDR3 protein: CASRTGGRSEKLFF; CDR3 DNA: TGTGCCAGCAGGACAGGGGGAAGGAGTGAAAAACTGTTTTTT
J gene: TRBJ2-1; V gene: TRBV9; D gene: TRBD2; clone size: -; CDR3 protein: CASTFGRGTSGYNEQFF; CDR3 DNA: TGTGCCAGCACCTTCGGTAGGGGGACTAGCGGATACAATGAGCAGTTCTTC
J gene: TRBJ2-5; V gene: TRBV6-1; D gene: TRBD2; clone size: -; CDR3 protein: CASRMRAGEETQYF; CDR3 DNA: TGTGCCAGCAGAATGCGAGCGGGAGAGGAGACCCAGTACTTC
J gene: TRBJ2-7; V gene: TRBV10-3; D gene: -; clone size: -; CDR3 protein: CATHRDPSYEQYF; CDR3 DNA: TGTGCCACCCACAGGGACCCCTCCTACGAGCAGTACTTC
J gene: TRBJ2-7; V gene: TRBV11-3; D gene: TRBD1; clone size: -; CDR3 protein: CASSLAQTGGLGSRSYEQYF; CDR3 DNA: TGTGCCAGCAGCTTAGCACAGACAGGGGGCCTTGGTTCCCGCTCCTACGAGCAGTACTTC
J gene: TRBJ1-4; V gene: TRBV7-2; D gene: -; clone size: -; CDR3 protein: CASSARDIEYATNEKLFF; CDR3 DNA: TGTGCCAGCAGCGCGCGGGACATCGAATATGCAACTAATGAAAAACTGTTTTTT
J gene: TRBJ1-2; V gene: TRBV28; D gene: -; clone size: -; CDR3 protein: CASSFGFGQNYGYTF; CDR3 DNA: TGTGCCAGCAGTTTTGGGTTTGGACAGAACTATGGCTACACCTTC
J gene: TRBJ2-1; V gene: TRBV7-3; D gene: TRBD1; clone size: -; CDR3 protein: CASSFRQGTEQFF; CDR3 DNA: TGTGCCAGCAGCTTCCGACAGGGGACTGAGCAGTTCTTC
J gene: TRBJ2-7; V gene: TRBV28; D gene: -; clone size: once; CDR3 protein: CASSPGTNPYEQYF; CDR3 DNA: TGTGCCAGCAGCCCCGGCACCAACCCCTACGAGCAGTACTTC